This T cell receptor beta chain was profiled in a study of T cells in localized non-small cell lung cancer (dated by TCRdb to the early 2020s). About the investigation overall: The study analyzed T cell repertoires of about 230 early-stage NSCLC patients, comparing tumors and uninvolved tumor-adjacent lungs. The cohort was made up of approximately 250 treatment-naive NSCLC patients whose localized lung tumors had been resected. NSCLC patients had a mean age of roughly 64 years, and 129 were male and 85 to 110 female.

TCR beta CDR3 regions were sequenced from DNA using the immunoSEQ Assay. In the paper's pipeline: T cell density was computed as TCR beta template counts normalized to usable DNA estimated by amplifying housekeeping genes. The preseqR package was used to estimate richness by extrapolating to 400,000 templates for PBMC samples and to 120,000 templates for tissue samples. Clonality was defined by subtracting Pielou's evenness from one. Tissue-enriched TCRs were identified by differential abundance testing using productive amino-acid clonotypes, minimum total count 5 and alpha 0.1. The Jaccard Index and the Morisita Overlap Index were used to measure how much the repertoires overlapped between compartments. GLIPH grouped TCR beta CDR3s together with public tetramer-defined viral CDR3s, and a viral motif had to include at least three viral sequences and also show V-gene enrichment. Not all clones reach the TCRdb copy of this immuneACCESS table, which keeps in-frame sequences only. Checked studies attribute under half of the gap to unresolved V genes and leave the rest unexplained. That table is the source of V, J and clone size, and D and trimming were worked out from the DNA. Across this sample there are over a thousand clones, with approximately 31% seen only once. The ten largest make up approximately 8.5% of the sample.

Worth noting for this clone: It has no known antigen specificity. The input lacks base qualities; no much larger clone sits a single base away. Other nucleotide sequences in the sample specify the same CDR3.

Beyond this particular receptor, the publication reports: Because the study design was exploratory, TCR variables were selected using unadjusted p-values without false-discovery rate correction. A median of approximately 50 of the top 100 tumor clones turned up in the paired uninvolved adjacent lung, and 25 to 35 of those clones also ranked among the top 100 of that same adjacent lung. The highest T cell clonality was observed in uninvolved tumor-adjacent lung, where clonality exceeded that of tumor, suggesting that antigenic responses were more focused in uninvolved tumor-adjacent lung. Longer overall survival was associated with higher blood T cell density, whereas shorter survival was associated with higher adjacent-lung clonality. Because multi-region sequencing of the tumors was not done, intratumor heterogeneity could not be ruled out.

CDR1 and CDR2 are drawn from the germline V gene: KGHSH, LQKENI. Here V drops 2 bases and J drops 1 base, and the junction holds 4 bases not matched to any gene. Measured from the cysteine to the phenylalanine, the CDR3 is 16 residues long. Solely the CDR3 DNA is kept, with 48 bases framed from the first base. At diagnosis, tumor, uninvolved tumor-adjacent lung and peripheral blood were collected and then preserved as a mix of FFPE and fresh-frozen material. The receptor's source is an older male donor with stage I squamous cell lung carcinoma. The sample here was lung tumor tissue, taken before any cancer treatment. This sequence uses TRBV18 and TRBJ1-1; 10 junctional bases match TRBD1. In nucleotides, the sequence is TGTGCCAGCTCACCATCGGGACAGGGGTCGAACACTGAAGCTTTCTTT. The resulting protein is CASSPSGQGSNTEAFF.